The subject of this entry is one TCR beta chain. This clone was counted a single time. The antigen this receptor binds is unknown. No base quality information exists; no much larger clone differs at one position. The collaborating institutions used their own protocols to collect whole blood in K2EDTA tubes. For TCRbeta analysis, collaborators shipped samples in one of three forms: frozen whole blood, isolated PBMCs, or DNA extracted from either of those sample types. This sample is part of a study of blood T cell repertoires in COVID-19 (TCRdb year 2020). At the level of the whole study: Samples covering the acute and convalescent phases of COVID-19 were provided by collaborators in the United States, Italy and Spain. The material from the prospective study consisted of cDNA or gDNA derived from T cells, B-cell-depleted T cells, or PBMCs. Subjects who had been exposed to COVID-19, were actively infected with it, or had recovered from it provided the deeply sampled blood TCRbeta repertoires that made up the dataset. A freely available public database, intended as a resource for researchers studying the immune response to SARS-CoV-2, is where the repertoires were released. Samples came from the ongoing ImmuneRACE study (first 160 participants) plus 1,254 subjects from 6 global collaborators. A de-identified subject ID, COVID-19 status, age in years and sex were almost always included in the sample metadata. HLA class I and class II types, where available, came from metadata supplied by the sample provider rather than from assay-based typing.

TCRbeta CDR3 regions were amplified from genomic DNA using the immunoSEQ Assay, a bias-controlled multiplex PCR. Turning to the authors' computational methods: The number of nucleated cells in each sample was estimated from the amplification of reference gene primers within the assay. Sequence reads were collapsed and filtered to measure the absolute abundance of every unique TCRbeta CDR3 rearrangement. For each sample, productive Simpson clonality was calculated by taking the square root of Simpson's diversity index across productive rearrangements. TCRdb limited this immuneACCESS table to in-frame rearrangements with V and J called. A share of clones is missing; checked studies link under half to unresolved V genes, and the rest is unexplained. D and trimming were read from the DNA, whereas the V and J calls and clone size are those reported in that table. The sample includes 60,000 to 70,000 clones, with 82% observed a single time. Jointly, the top ten make up just over 6.5% of the sample.

The germline V gene encodes CDR1 LGHDT and CDR2 YNNKEL (reference sequence). V lost 2 bases and J lost 0 bases, and the count of bases not matched to a germline gene is 3. Its CDR3 holds 17 amino acids, cysteine through phenylalanine. CDR3 DNA is the only sequence kept; it has 51 bases, read in frame from the first base. Paper-wide results and their limitations: How much clinical and demographic metadata was included differed by source and by participant, and the metadata was provided uncurated.

The source material was peripheral blood. This receptor was identified in a man aged 60 to 69 with acute or convalescent COVID-19. The chain employs TRBV3-1 (or the pseudogene TRBV3-2) and TRBJ1-6, with TRBD1 matching 8 junction bases. The CDR3 region has the sequence CASSQKGQGSYNSPLHF. The DNA sequence is given as TGTGCCAGCAGCCAAAAAGGACAGGGCTCCTATAATTCACCCCTCCACTTT.